This section outlines one TCR beta chain sequence together with its context. One end of the junction fails to match germline, which may point to a read error. The data were taken from a study of blood T cell repertoires in COVID-19. The germline V gene has CDR1 MNHNY and CDR2 SVGAGI (reference sequence). The CDR3 runs 13 residues. The authors' processing: The assay estimated nucleated cells by amplifying reference gene primers. Profiling relied on immunoSEQ multiplex PCR, and the TCRdb table lists in-frame clones only, not all of them. That table is the source of V, J and clone size, and D and trimming were worked out from the DNA. The sample consists of approximately 100,000 clones, roughly 92% of them appearing once.

The V call is TRBV6-6, the J call TRBJ2-5; D gene ambiguous. The clonotype was recovered from a man in his sixties with acute or convalescent COVID-19. The sample taken for sequencing was peripheral blood. The DNA of the CDR3 is TGTGCCAGCACGAGAGAGGTTCAGAAAACTGATAACTTC. Encoded protein: CASTREVQKTDNF.